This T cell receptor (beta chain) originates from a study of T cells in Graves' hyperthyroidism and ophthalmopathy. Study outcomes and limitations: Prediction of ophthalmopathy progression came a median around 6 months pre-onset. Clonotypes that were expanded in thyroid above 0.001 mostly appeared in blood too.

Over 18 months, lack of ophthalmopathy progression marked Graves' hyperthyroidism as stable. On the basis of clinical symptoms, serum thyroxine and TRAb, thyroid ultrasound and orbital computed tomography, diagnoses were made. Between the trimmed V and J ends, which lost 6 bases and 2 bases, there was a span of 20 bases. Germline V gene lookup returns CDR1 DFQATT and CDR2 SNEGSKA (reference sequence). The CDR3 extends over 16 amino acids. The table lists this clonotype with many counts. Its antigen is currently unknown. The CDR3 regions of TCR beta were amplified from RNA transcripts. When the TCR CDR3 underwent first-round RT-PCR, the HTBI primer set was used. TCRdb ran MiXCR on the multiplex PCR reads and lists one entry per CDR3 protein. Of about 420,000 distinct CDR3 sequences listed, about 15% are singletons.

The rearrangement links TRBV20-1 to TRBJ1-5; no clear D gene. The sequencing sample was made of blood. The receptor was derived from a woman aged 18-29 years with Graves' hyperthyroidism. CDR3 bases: TGCAGTGCCCTCCTTAACAGCTTGAGGGGCAATCAGCCCCAGCATTTT. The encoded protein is CSALLNSLRGNQPQHF.